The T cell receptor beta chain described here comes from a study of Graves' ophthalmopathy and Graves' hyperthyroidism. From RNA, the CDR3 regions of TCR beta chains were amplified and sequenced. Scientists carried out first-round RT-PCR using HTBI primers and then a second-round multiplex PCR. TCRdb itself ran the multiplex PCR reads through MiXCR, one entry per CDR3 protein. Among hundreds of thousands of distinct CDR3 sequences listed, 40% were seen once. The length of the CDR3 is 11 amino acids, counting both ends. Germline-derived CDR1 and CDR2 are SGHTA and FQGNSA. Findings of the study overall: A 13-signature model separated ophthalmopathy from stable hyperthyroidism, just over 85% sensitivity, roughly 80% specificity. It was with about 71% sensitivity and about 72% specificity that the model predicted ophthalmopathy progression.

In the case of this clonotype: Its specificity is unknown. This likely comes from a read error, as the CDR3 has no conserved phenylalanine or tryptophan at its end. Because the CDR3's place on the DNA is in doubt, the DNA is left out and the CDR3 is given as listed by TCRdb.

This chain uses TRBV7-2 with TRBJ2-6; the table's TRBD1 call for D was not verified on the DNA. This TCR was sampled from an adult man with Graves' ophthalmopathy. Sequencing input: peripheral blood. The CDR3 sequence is CASSDGQGPGS.